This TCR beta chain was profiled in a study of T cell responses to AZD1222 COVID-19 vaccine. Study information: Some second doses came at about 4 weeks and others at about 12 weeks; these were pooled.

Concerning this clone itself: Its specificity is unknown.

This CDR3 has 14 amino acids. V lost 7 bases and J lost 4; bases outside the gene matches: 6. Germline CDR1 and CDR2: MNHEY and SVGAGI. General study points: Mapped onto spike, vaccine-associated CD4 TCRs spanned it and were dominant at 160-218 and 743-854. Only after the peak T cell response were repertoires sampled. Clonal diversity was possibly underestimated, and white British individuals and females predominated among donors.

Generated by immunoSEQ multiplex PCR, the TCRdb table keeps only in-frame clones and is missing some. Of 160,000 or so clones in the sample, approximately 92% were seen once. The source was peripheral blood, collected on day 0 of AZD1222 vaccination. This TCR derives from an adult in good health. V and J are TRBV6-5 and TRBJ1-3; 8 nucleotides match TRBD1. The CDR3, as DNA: TGTGCCAGCAAGACAGGGGCGGGCGGAAACACCATATATTTT. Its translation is CASKTGAGGNTIYF.